What follows describes a single T cell receptor beta chain. In this sample, this clonotype turned up many times. This clone's antigen is unknown. Nothing much larger sits one base from this clone, and base qualities are not available. At the junction V is shortened by 4 bases and J by 4 bases; bases outside the gene matches: 15. The CDR3 measures 18 amino acids from cysteine to phenylalanine. Only the CDR3 portion is preserved as DNA: 54 bases, with reading frame beginning at the first base. CDR1 SGHTA and CDR2 FQGTGA are derived from the germline V gene. The source of the sample is a study of T cell repertoires in cytomegalovirus infection (dated by TCRdb to the late 2010s). Some background on the complete study: The HLA type of each donor mattered for the analysis, because public TCR beta signatures pointed to carriage of CMV infection along with the matching HLA type.

Overall study results and their limits: In the ex vivo response, HLA-C-restricted CMV-specific TCR beta clonotypes were dominant, and in two of eight donors the single most frequent clonotype came from this HLA-C-restricted group. Cumulative frequency of public TCR beta family members discriminated carriers of CMV infection plus the relevant HLA type in this cohort and an independent approximately 350-donor cohort.

TCRdb lists the instrument as Illumina HiSeq 1500. TCRdb's own reprocessing of the public reads used fastp at Q25 and MiXCR and kept productive beta chains. Every distinct CDR3 protein forms one entry, paired with its most common genes and DNA. This sample gives 450,000 to 600,000 distinct CDR3 sequences in total; roughly 10% of them show up just once. Jointly, the top ten make up roughly a tenth of the sample. The clonotype was recovered from a human donor in good health (CMV status not recorded). Some clones in this sample may be carry-over from other donors' samples. The chain links TRBV7-3 with TRBJ2-1; 8 bases in between match TRBD2. The specimen was PBMCs. CDR3 loop: CASSSRGGRSSGYNEQFF. DNA sequence: TGTGCCAGCAGCTCAAGGGGCGGGAGGTCTTCCGGGTACAATGAGCAGTTCTTC. Beyond the CDR3, the reference TRBV7-3 and TRBJ2-1 genes provide the residues; the full variable domain reads: GAGVSQTPSNKVTEKGKYVELRCDPISGHTALYWYRQSLGQGPEFLIYFQGTGAADDSGLPNDRFFAVRPEGSVSTLKIQRTERGDSAVYLCASSSRGGRSSGYNEQFFGPGTRLTVL.